This T cell receptor (beta chain) comes out of a study of regulatory T cells in long-lasting Graves disease. With iRepertoire HTBI primers and Arm-PCR of CDR3 regions, TCR beta libraries were built. One entry per CDR3 protein results from TCRdb running MiXCR on the multiplex PCR reads. The sample carries 540,000 or so distinct CDR3 sequences, about 13% recorded once. This clonotype has at least ten counts. Indicated time point: newly diagnosed GD, antithyroid drugs for less than 3 months. Generation of the TCR library employed RNA extracted from PBMCs. The CDR3 spans 14 residues. Germline CDR1 and CDR2: SGDLS and YYNGEE. V lost 0 bases and J 5 bases, leaving 8 bases between the germline ends. The sample was also reused in another study, on T cells in Graves' hyperthyroidism and ophthalmopathy.

V is TRBV9 and J is TRBJ2-2; D not resolved. Sequences were derived from peripheral blood mononuclear cells (PBMCs), sampled at new diagnosis, from a patient treated with antithyroid drugs. This sequence originates from a man aged 25 to 40 with Graves disease. CDR3 residues: CASSVGGETGELFF. The CDR3 DNA is TGTGCCAGCAGCGTAGGCGGCGAAACCGGGGAGCTGTTTTTT.